The 6 T cell receptor beta chains listed next were all sequenced from one sample in a study of cytomegalovirus exposure and HLA in healthy donors (dated by TCRdb to the late 2010s). The library was generated by the immunoSEQ multiplex PCR assay. TCRdb took this table from immuneACCESS and kept in-frame rearrangements with V and J called. Such tables lack part of the clones; where checked against another copy, unresolved V genes explain under half of the gap, and the rest is unexplained. This sample is represented by about 120,000 clones; 70% to 90% of them were singletons. The biggest ten clones account for roughly 4.4% of the sample. What was sequenced was PBMCs. The receptors originated from a man younger than 30 in good health and CMV-seropositive.

The chain couples TRBV4-1 to TRBJ2-7; TRBD2 agrees at 9 bases. This CDR3 has 17 amino acids. Germline values: CDR1 MGHRA, CDR2 YSYEKL. J gave up 3 bases and V 0 bases, and 9 bases lay outside the gene matches. In nucleotides, the CDR3 is TGCGCCAGCAGCCAAGATCGGAGGAGCGGGGGGTTCTACGAGCAGTACTTC. This gives the protein CASSQDRRSGGFYEQYF.

V and J are TRBV5-1 and TRBJ1-1; 8 bases fit TRBD1. In germline, CDR1 is SGHRS, CDR2 YFSETQ. Trimming cost V 0 bases and J 0 bases; bases outside gene matches: 4. CDR3 length equals 16 residues. This CDR3 is CASSLVPTGVNTEAFF. DNA for the CDR3: TGCGCCAGCAGCTTGGTCCCGACAGGGGTGAACACTGAAGCTTTCTTT.

The gene calls are TRBV6-5 and TRBJ1-1; D not resolved. The CDR3 length is 13 residues. V gave up 5 bases and J gave up 1 base, with 8 bases separating them. Germline V CDR1 and CDR2: MNHEY, SVGAGI. The CDR3 is CASSPLGNTEAFF. In nucleotides, the CDR3 is TGTGCCAGCAGTCCACTTGGGAACACTGAAGCTTTCTTT.

The chain combines TRBV5-1 with TRBJ2-7; 7 nucleotides line up with TRBD1. V was pared by 1 base and J by 1 base, with 2 bases of the junction left unmatched. The germline CDR1 and CDR2 sequences are SGHRS and YFSETQ. The CDR3 has 14 residues. This chain's CDR3 is CASSLMGQSYEQYF. The CDR3 bases are TGCGCCAGCAGCTTGATGGGACAGTCCTACGAGCAGTACTTC.

The chain recombines TRBV6-1 with TRBJ2-5; 10 bases agree with TRBD2. After removal of 2 bases from V and 5 bases from J, the junction contained 11 bases not matched to a gene. CDR3 length: 17 amino acids. Germline values: CDR1 MNHNS, CDR2 SASEGT. The DNA for the CDR3 is TGTGCCAGCAGTGAATTGGGTCGGAGCGGGGGGGTTGAGACCCAGTACTTC. It translates to CASSELGRSGGVETQYF.

J is TRBJ1-1 and V is TRBV28, with 8 nucleotides matching TRBD1. The CDR3 contains 13 residues. The germline gives CDR1 MDHEN, CDR2 SYDVKM. V lost 6 bases and J lost 6; bases outside the gene matches: 6. As DNA, the CDR3 is TGTGCCAGCAGACCCCCAGGGGGCGCTGAAGCTTTCTTT. This encodes CASRPPGGAEAFF.